This T cell receptor (beta chain) came from a study of identifying expanded T cells in peripheral blood. Study-level findings and limits: Over approximately two and four weeks, about 15 and 18 clones changed, versus approximately 1.1 between replicates. Variance in clone template counts between two-week samples significantly increased with total template count across all healthy donors.

Germline CDR1 is MNHEY and CDR2 is SVGAGI. The CDR3 spans 16 residues. Trimming removed 4 bases from V and 1 base from J; junction bases left unmatched: 7. Collection occurred without any documented infections or immune events in donors. Remarks on this clone: Its antigen is not known.

This table comes from immunoSEQ multiplex PCR, and its TCRdb copy is limited to in-frame clones, with some not included. The sample consists of tens of thousands of clones, 82% of them appearing once. This chain links TRBV6-5 with TRBJ2-3; TRBD2 matches 8 bases. The sequenced material came from blood. The origin of this receptor is a person aged 18 to 75 in good health. The CDR3 here is CASSSVAGRRTDTQYF. Here the CDR3 DNA reads TGTGCCAGCAGTTCGGTAGCGGGAAGGCGCACAGATACGCAGTATTTT.